This T cell receptor beta chain is from a study of beta chain features in type 1 diabetes. Study-wide context: Cell yields, age and gender were similar between patients and healthy donors. Study conclusions and caveats: Shorter templates might be favored by PCR, and equally so in patients and in controls.

Germline V gene data show CDR1 as SGHDT and CDR2 as YYEEEE. The length of the CDR3 is 15 residues. The V segment lost 5 bases and the J segment 7 bases; nucleotides outside the gene matches: 15. The sequenced template was cDNA made from the entire isolated RNA. Repertoires were generated with immunoSEQ multiplex PCR, while TCRdb's copy carries only in-frame clones and drops some. Counted here are 300,000 to 450,000 clones, around 19% occurring once; the ten biggest clones make up roughly 0.045%. About this clone itself: Its specificity is not known.

This chain connects TRBV5-6 to TRBJ2-7; 7 nucleotides align to TRBD2. The clonotype comes from a woman between 18 and 30 years old in good health. The sequenced sample was naive CD4+ T cells from blood. The DNA of the CDR3 is TGTGCCAGCAGTCCTTCTTACGCGGGAGTTTTTGAGCAGTACTTC. Translation gives CASSPSYAGVFEQYF.